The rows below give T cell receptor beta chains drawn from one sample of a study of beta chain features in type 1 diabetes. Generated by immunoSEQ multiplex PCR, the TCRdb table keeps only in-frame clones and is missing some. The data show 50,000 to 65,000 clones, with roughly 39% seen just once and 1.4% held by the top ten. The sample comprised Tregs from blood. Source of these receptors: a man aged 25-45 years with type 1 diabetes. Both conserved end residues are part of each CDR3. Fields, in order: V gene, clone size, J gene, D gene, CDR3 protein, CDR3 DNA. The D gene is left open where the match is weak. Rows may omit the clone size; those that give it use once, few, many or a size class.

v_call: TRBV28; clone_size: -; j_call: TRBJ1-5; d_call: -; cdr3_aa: CASSLRRAGQPQHF; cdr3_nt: TGTGCCAGCAGTTTAAGGAGGGCGGGTCAGCCCCAGCATTTT
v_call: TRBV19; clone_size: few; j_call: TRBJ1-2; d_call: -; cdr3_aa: CASTPPYESGYTF; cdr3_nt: TGTGCCAGTACTCCCCCGTACGAGTCGGGCTACACCTTC
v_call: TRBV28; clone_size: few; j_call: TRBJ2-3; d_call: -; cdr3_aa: CASSLSGRTDTQYF; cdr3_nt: TGTGCCAGCAGTTTAAGCGGACGCACAGATACGCAGTATTTT
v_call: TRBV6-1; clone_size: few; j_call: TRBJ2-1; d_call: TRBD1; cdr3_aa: CASRTPGTGVNEQFF; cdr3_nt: TGTGCCAGCAGGACCCCCGGGACAGGGGTAAATGAGCAGTTCTTC
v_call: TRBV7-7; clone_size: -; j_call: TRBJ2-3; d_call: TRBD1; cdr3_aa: CASSPQAGGGGDTQYF; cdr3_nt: TGTGCCAGCAGCCCTCAGGCAGGGGGCGGTGGGGATACGCAGTATTTT
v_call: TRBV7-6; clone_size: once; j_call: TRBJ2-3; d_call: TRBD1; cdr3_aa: CASSFGDRGHDTQYF; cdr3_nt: TGTGCCAGCAGCTTTGGGGACAGGGGACACGATACGCAGTATTTT
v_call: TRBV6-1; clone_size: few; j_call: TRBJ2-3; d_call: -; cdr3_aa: CASSERDTQYF; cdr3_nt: TGTGCCAGCAGTGAGAGAGATACGCAGTATTTT
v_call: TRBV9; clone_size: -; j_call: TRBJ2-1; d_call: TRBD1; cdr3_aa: CASSLGQLLYNEQFF; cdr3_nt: TGTGCCAGCAGCCTGGGACAGCTACTCTACAATGAGCAGTTCTTC
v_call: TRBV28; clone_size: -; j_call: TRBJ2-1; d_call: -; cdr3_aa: CASSITGLQFF; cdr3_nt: TGTGCCAGCAGCATCACGGGACTGCAGTTCTTC
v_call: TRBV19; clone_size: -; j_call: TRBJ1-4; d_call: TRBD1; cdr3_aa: CASSSGGREKLFF; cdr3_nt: TGTGCCAGCTCGTCAGGGGGCAGGGAAAAACTGTTTTTT
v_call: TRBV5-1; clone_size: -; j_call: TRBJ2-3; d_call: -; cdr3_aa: CASSLPADTQYF; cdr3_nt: TGCGCCAGCAGCTTACCAGCGGATACGCAGTATTTT
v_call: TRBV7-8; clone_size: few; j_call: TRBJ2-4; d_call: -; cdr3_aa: CASSLAAGGQYF; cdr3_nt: TGTGCCAGCAGCTTAGCCGCGGGCGGTCAGTACTTC
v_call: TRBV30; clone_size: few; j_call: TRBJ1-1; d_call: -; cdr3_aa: CAWGRVENTEAFF; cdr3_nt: TGTGCCTGGGGCAGGGTTGAGAACACTGAAGCTTTCTTT
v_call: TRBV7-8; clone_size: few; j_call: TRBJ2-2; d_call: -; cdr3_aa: CASSLNPGLNTGELFF; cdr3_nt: TGTGCCAGCAGCTTAAATCCAGGGTTAAACACCGGGGAGCTGTTTTTT
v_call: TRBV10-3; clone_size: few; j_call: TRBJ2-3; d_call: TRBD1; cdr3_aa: CAISAGQVTDTQYF; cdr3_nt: TGTGCCATCAGCGCGGGACAGGTCACAGATACGCAGTATTTT
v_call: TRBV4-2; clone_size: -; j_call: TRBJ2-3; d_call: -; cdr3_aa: CASSQRGPTDTQYF; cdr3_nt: TGTGCCAGCAGCCAGAGAGGGCCCACAGATACGCAGTATTTT
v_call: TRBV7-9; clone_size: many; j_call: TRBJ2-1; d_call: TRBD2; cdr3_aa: CASSKSGRAGNEQFF; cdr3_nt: TGTGCCAGCAGCAAAAGCGGGAGGGCCGGCAATGAGCAGTTCTTC
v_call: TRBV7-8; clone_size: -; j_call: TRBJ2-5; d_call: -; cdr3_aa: CASSPRGILETQYF; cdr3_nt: TGTGCCAGCTCTCCCAGGGGTATTTTAGAGACCCAGTACTTC
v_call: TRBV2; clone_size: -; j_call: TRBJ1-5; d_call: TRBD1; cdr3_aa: CASRPGGSSNQPQHF; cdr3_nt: TGTGCCAGCAGGCCAGGGGGCTCTAGCAATCAGCCCCAGCATTTT
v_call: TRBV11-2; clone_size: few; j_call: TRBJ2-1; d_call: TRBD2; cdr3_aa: CASSSFVGLAGGREQFF; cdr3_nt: TGTGCCAGCAGCTCTTTTGTTGGACTAGCGGGCGGACGGGAGCAGTTCTTC
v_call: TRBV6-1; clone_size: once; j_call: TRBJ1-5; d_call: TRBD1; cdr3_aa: CASSWDRPIRGPQHF; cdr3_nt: TGTGCCAGCAGTTGGGACAGGCCTATTAGGGGGCCCCAGCATTTT
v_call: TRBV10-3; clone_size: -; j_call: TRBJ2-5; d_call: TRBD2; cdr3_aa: CATGTSGSQETQYF; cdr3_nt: TGTGCCACAGGGACTAGCGGGAGCCAAGAGACCCAGTACTTC
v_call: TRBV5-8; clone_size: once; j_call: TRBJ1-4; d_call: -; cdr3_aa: CASSLAVATNEKLFF; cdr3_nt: TGTGCCAGCAGCTTGGCTGTTGCAACTAATGAAAAACTGTTTTTT
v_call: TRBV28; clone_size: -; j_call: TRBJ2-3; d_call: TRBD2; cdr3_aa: CASRNSGSRTTDTQYF; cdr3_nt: TGTGCCAGCAGGAATAGCGGGAGTCGTACTACAGATACGCAGTATTTT
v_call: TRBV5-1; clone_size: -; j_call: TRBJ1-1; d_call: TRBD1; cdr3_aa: CASGPSGQVNWNTEAFF; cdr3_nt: TGCGCCAGCGGTCCTTCGGGACAGGTCAACTGGAACACTGAAGCTTTCTTT
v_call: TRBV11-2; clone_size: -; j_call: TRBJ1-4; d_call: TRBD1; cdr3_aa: CASSFGQGEELFF; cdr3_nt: TGTGCCAGCAGCTTCGGCCAGGGGGAGGAACTGTTTTTT
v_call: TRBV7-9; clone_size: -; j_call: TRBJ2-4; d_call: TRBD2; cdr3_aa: CASGKWREGPSKNIQYF; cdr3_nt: TGTGCCAGCGGGAAATGGCGGGAGGGCCCGAGCAAAAACATTCAGTACTTC
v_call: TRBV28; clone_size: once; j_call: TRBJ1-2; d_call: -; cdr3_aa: CASSVSGTPWSGYTF; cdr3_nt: TGTGCCAGCAGTGTTTCCGGGACACCTTGGAGTGGCTACACCTTC
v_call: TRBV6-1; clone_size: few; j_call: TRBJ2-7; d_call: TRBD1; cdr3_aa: CASTRDREKNEQYF; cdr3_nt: TGTGCCAGCACCCGGGACAGGGAGAAGAACGAGCAGTACTTC
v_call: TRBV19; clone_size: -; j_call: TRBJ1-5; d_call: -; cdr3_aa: CASSITGIGNQPQHF; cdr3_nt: TGTGCCAGTAGTATAACGGGAATCGGAAATCAGCCCCAGCATTTT
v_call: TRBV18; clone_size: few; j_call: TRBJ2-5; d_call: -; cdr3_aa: CASSPRGGAVQETQYF; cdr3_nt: TGTGCCAGCTCACCACGAGGCGGGGCAGTTCAAGAGACCCAGTACTTC
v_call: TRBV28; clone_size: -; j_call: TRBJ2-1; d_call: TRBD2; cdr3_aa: CASSLRAGGRHEQFF; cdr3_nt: TGTGCCAGCAGTTTAAGGGCGGGAGGGCGTCATGAGCAGTTCTTC
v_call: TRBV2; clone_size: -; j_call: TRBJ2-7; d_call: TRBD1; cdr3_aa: CASSKDRVGGSEQYF; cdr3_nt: TGTGCCAGCAGTAAGGACAGGGTAGGGGGAAGCGAGCAGTACTTC
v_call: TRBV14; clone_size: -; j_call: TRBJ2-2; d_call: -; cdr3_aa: CASSRTVSGELFF; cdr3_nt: TGTGCCAGCAGCCGTACAGTATCCGGGGAGCTGTTTTTT
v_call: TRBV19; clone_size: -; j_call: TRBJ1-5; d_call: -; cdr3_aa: CASSRGPNQPQHF; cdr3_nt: TGTGCCAGTAGCAGGGGTCCAAATCAGCCCCAGCATTTT
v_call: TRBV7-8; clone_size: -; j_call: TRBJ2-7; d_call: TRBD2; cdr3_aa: CASSLVGGAYEQYF; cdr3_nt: TGTGCCAGCAGCTTAGTGGGAGGGGCCTACGAGCAGTACTTC
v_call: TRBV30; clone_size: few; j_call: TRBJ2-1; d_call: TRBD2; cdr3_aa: CALNRLPGGEEQFF; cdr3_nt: TGTGCCCTCAACCGCCTCCCGGGAGGGGAAGAGCAGTTCTTC
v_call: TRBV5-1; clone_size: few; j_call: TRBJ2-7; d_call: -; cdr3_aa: CASSLEGKTYEQYF; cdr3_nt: TGCGCCAGCAGCTTGGAGGGGAAGACCTACGAGCAGTACTTC
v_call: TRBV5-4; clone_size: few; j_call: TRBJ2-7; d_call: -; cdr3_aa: CASSLVPAYEQYF; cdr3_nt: TGTGCCAGCAGCTTGGTTCCAGCGTACGAGCAGTACTTC
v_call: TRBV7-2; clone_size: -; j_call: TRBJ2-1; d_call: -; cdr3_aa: CASSLGYSSYNEQFF; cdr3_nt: TGTGCCAGCAGCTTAGGGTACAGCTCCTACAATGAGCAGTTCTTC
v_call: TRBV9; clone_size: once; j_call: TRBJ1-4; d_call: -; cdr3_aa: CASSAQVTNEKLFF; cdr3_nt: TGTGCCAGCAGCGCCCAGGTTACTAATGAAAAACTGTTTTTT
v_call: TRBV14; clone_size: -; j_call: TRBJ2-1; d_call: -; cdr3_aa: CASSQEAKQFF; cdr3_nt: TGTGCCAGCAGCCAGGAGGCGAAGCAGTTCTTC
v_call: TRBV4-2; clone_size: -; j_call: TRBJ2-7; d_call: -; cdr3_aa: CASSLQGEEYEQYF; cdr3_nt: TGTGCCAGCAGCCTCCAAGGGGAAGAATACGAGCAGTACTTC
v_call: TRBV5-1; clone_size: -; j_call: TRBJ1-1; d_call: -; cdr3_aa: CASSLMPGMNTEAFF; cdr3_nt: TGCGCCAGCAGCTTGATGCCGGGAATGAACACTGAAGCTTTCTTT
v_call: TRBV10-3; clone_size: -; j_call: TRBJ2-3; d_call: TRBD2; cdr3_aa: CAIAPGLAGDTQYF; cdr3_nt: TGTGCCATTGCGCCGGGACTAGCGGGAGATACGCAGTATTTT
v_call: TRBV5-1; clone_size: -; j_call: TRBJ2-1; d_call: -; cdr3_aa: CASSRNTYNEQFF; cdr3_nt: TGCGCCAGCAGCCGTAACACCTACAATGAGCAGTTCTTC
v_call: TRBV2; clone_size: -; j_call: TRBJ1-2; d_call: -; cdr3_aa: CASTLQTGVYGYTF; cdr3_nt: TGTGCCAGCACCTTGCAGACAGGAGTATATGGCTACACCTTC
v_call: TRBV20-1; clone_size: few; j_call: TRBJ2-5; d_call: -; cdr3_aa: CSAEAAETQYF; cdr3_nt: TGCAGTGCTGAAGCAGCGGAGACCCAGTACTTC
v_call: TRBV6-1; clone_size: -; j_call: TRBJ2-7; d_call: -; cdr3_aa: CASSEFSLSYEQYF; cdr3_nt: TGTGCCAGCAGTGAATTTAGCCTTTCCTACGAGCAGTACTTC
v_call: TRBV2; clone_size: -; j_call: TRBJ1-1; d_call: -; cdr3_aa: CASRNGQIVKSEAFF; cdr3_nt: TGTGCCAGCAGAAACGGACAGATCGTAAAGTCTGAAGCTTTCTTT
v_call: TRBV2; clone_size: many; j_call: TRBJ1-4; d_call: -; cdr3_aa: CASSVGGVGEKLFF; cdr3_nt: TGTGCCAGCAGTGTTGGAGGGGTCGGAGAAAAACTGTTTTTT
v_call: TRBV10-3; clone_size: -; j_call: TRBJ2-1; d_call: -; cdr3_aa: CAISERRDEQFF; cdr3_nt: TGTGCCATCAGTGAGAGGAGAGATGAGCAGTTCTTC
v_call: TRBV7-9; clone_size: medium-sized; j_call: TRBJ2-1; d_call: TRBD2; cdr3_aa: CAGIGTSGSIVGNEQFF; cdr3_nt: TGTGCCGGAATAGGGACTAGCGGGAGTATTGTGGGCAATGAGCAGTTCTTC
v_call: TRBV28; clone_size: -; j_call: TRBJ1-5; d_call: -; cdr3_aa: CASSLGGGNQPQHF; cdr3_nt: TGTGCCAGCAGTTTAGGAGGGGGCAATCAGCCCCAGCATTTT
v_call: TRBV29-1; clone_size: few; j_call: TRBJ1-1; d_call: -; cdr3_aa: CSVGRGWGMDTEAFF; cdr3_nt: TGCAGCGTTGGGAGGGGTTGGGGAATGGACACTGAAGCTTTCTTT
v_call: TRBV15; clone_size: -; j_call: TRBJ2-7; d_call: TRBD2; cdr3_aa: CATSRDGGSRSEQYF; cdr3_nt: TGTGCCACCAGCAGAGATGGCGGGAGTAGGTCCGAGCAGTACTTC